The clone carrying this TCR beta chain has only a few counts. The identical CDR3 is also encoded by other nucleotide sequences in the sample. The data belong to a study of somatic mutations in cytotoxic T cells in rheumatoid arthritis. Here immunoSEQ multiplex PCR was the method, and the copy in TCRdb shows in-frame clones only, minus some. The data show under 15,000 clones, roughly 87% seen once. V gave up 3 bases and J gave up 1 base, with 15 bases separating them. This CDR3 contains 16 residues. Germline values: CDR1 PRHDT, CDR2 FYEKMQ (reference sequence). V gene TRBV13 combines with J gene TRBJ1-1, with a possible D match to TRBD1 (5 bases). The sequenced sample consisted of CD8+ T cells sorted from blood. The sequence was obtained from a woman aged 55-69 years in good health. The CDR3 loop reads CASSLLGDRRNTEAFF. Here the CDR3 DNA reads TGTGCCAGCAGCTTGTTAGGGGATAGACGGAACACTGAAGCTTTCTTT. Supplemented by reference TRBV13 and TRBJ1-1, the full variable domain reads AAGVIQSPRHLIKEKRETATLKCYPIPRHDTVYWYQQGPGQDPQFLISFYEKMQSDKGSIPDRFSAQQFSDYHSELNMSSLELGDSALYFCASSLLGDRRNTEAFFGQGTRLTVV.